A selection of T cell receptor beta chains follows, all from one sample in a study of T-cell reconstitution after alpha-beta-depleted transplantation in children. In TCRdb, the PCR reads were re-called with MiXCR into one record per CDR3 protein. Of some 830,000 distinct CDR3 sequences listed, 15% to 20% are singletons. The sample consisted of PBMCs, mostly from graft donor cells, taken 360 days after TCRalphabeta/CD19-depleted stem cell transplant. All receptors come from a male patient younger than 18 who had a stem cell transplant for acute lymphoblastic leukemia, so the T cells may come from the graft donor. CDR3s include the opening cysteine and the closing phenylalanine or tryptophan. Fields, in order: V gene, J gene, clone size, D gene, CDR3 protein, CDR3 DNA. A D gene is named only where the DNA matches it firmly. Not all rows give a size; the values are once, few, many and, for expanded clones, a class.

V: TRBV5-1; J: TRBJ2-1; size: few; D: TRBD2; CDR3: CASSRGTSGSSNEQFF; DNA: TGCGCCAGCAGCCGAGGGACTAGCGGGAGTAGCAATGAGCAGTTCTTC
V: TRBV7-3; J: TRBJ2-1; size: NA; D: TRBD1; CDR3: CASSLASGQGMNEQFF; DNA: TGTGCCAGCAGCTTAGCGTCAGGACAGGGGATGAATGAGCAGTTCTTC
V: TRBV20-1; J: TRBJ1-1; size: many; D: TRBD1; CDR3: CSPGTAGAEAFF; DNA: TGCAGCCCCGGGACAGCGGGCGCTGAAGCTTTCTTT
V: TRBV7-6; J: TRBJ2-2; size: few; D: NA; CDR3: CASSLKGHWNTGELFF; DNA: TGTGCCAGCAGCTTAAAGGGCCACTGGAACACCGGGGAGCTGTTTTTT
V: TRBV9; J: TRBJ2-3; size: NA; D: TRBD2; CDR3: CASSVEPSGSTDTQYF; DNA: TGTGCCAGCAGCGTAGAACCTAGCGGTAGCACAGATACGCAGTATTTT
V: TRBV4-1; J: TRBJ2-3; size: NA; D: TRBD2; CDR3: CASSQWTSGRIADTQYF; DNA: TGCGCCAGCAGCCAATGGACCAGCGGGAGGATCGCAGATACGCAGTATTTT
V: TRBV4-1; J: TRBJ2-7; size: NA; D: TRBD2; CDR3: CASSPRGRLAGGSKNYEQYF; DNA: TGCGCCAGCAGCCCAAGGGGGAGGCTAGCGGGAGGATCAAAGAACTACGAGCAGTACTTC
V: TRBV7-8; J: TRBJ2-1; size: NA; D: NA; CDR3: CASSPERYYNEQFF; DNA: TGTGCCAGCAGCCCGGAGCGGTACTACAATGAGCAGTTCTTC
V: TRBV9; J: TRBJ2-4; size: NA; D: NA; CDR3: CASSVGGAFAKNIQYF; DNA: TGTGCCAGCAGCGTAGGGGGGGCCTTCGCCAAAAACATTCAGTACTTC
V: TRBV6-2/TRBV6-3; J: TRBJ1-5; size: NA; D: TRBD1; CDR3: CASSGTAKRVF; DNA: TGTGCCAGCAGCGGGACAGCCAAACGGGTTTTT
V: TRBV12-3/TRBV12-4; J: TRBJ2-7; size: NA; D: NA; CDR3: CASSSYREPYEQYF; DNA: TGTGCCAGCAGTTCGTACCGGGAACCTTACGAGCAGTACTTC
V: TRBV18; J: TRBJ2-2; size: NA; D: NA; CDR3: CASSPPSLNTGELFF; DNA: TGTGCCAGCTCACCCCCATCCTTAAACACCGGGGAGCTGTTTTTT
V: TRBV12-3/TRBV12-4; J: TRBJ1-1; size: NA; D: TRBD1; CDR3: CASGVYIWDRNTEAFF; DNA: TGTGCCAGCGGGGTATATATCTGGGACAGGAACACTGAAGCTTTCTTT
V: TRBV25-1; J: TRBJ2-1; size: many; D: NA; CDR3: CASSLRGQQFF; DNA: TGTGCCAGCAGTCTCCGGGGCCAGCAGTTCTTC
V: TRBV5-4; J: TRBJ2-5; size: few; D: NA; CDR3: CASSWTYQETQYF; DNA: TGTGCCAGCAGCTGGACCTACCAAGAGACCCAGTACTTC
V: TRBV5-1; J: TRBJ1-1; size: NA; D: NA; CDR3: CASSLGRVDKEAFF; DNA: TGCGCCAGCAGCTTGGGGCGGGTGGATAAAGAAGCTTTCTTT
V: TRBV29-1; J: TRBJ2-7; size: many; D: NA; CDR3: CSVEISYEQYF; DNA: TGCAGCGTTGAAATATCCTACGAGCAGTACTTC
V: TRBV6-5; J: TRBJ2-2; size: many; D: NA; CDR3: CASSYASTGELFF; DNA: TGTGCCAGCAGTTACGCCTCTACCGGGGAGCTGTTTTTT
V: TRBV25-1; J: TRBJ2-5; size: few; D: NA; CDR3: CEAWGTDKETQYF; DNA: TGTGAGGCGTGGGGGACGGATAAAGAGACCCAGTACTTC
V: TRBV10-3; J: TRBJ2-1; size: few; D: NA; CDR3: CAISNTQVPASIYNEQFF; DNA: TGTGCCATCAGCAATACCCAGGTACCCGCTTCGATTTACAATGAGCAGTTCTTC
V: TRBV5-5; J: TRBJ2-5; size: few; D: TRBD2; CDR3: CASSFWPGLAQETQYF; DNA: TGTGCCAGCAGCTTCTGGCCCGGACTAGCCCAAGAGACCCAGTACTTC
V: TRBV11-2; J: TRBJ2-7; size: NA; D: TRBD2; CDR3: CASLRTSGYEQYF; DNA: TGTGCCAGCTTGAGGACTAGCGGCTACGAGCAGTACTTC
V: TRBV9; J: TRBJ2-7; size: few; D: NA; CDR3: CASSVGWGSYEQYF; DNA: TGTGCCAGCAGCGTAGGCTGGGGGTCCTACGAGCAGTACTTC
V: TRBV4-1; J: TRBJ2-2; size: many; D: TRBD2; CDR3: CASSQVPGTSGYTGELFF; DNA: TGCGCCAGCAGCCAAGTCCCCGGGACTAGCGGCTACACCGGGGAGCTGTTTTTT
V: TRBV5-1; J: TRBJ2-7; size: NA; D: NA; CDR3: CASSSTSGTVLSNEQYF; DNA: TGCGCCAGCAGCTCGACCTCGGGAACAGTCCTTTCCAACGAGCAGTACTTC